This T cell receptor beta chain was profiled in a study of blood T cell repertoires in COVID-19. Study-wide background: T cells, B-cell-depleted T cells, or PBMCs supplied cDNA or gDNA.

Participants spanned ages roughly 18 to 90 years and resided in around 25 US areas. TCRdb's table, derived via immunoSEQ multiplex PCR, lists solely in-frame clones and lacks some. The table includes a few hundred thousand clones, around 92% detected once. The TCR was taken from a woman aged 55-69 years who had recovered from COVID-19. Specimen: PBMCs or T cells enriched from blood (not recorded which).

CDR3 sequence (DNA): TGTGCCAGCAGCTTTACGGGTTTGGGCACTGAAGCTTTCTTT. Translating it yields CASSFTGLGTEAFF. The chain employs TRBV7-8 and TRBJ1-1, with D unclear. V lost 3 bases, J lost 4 bases, and 12 bases lay in between. The CDR3 sequence is 14 residues long. Germline V gene lookup returns CDR1 SGHVS and CDR2 FQNEAQ.